This T cell receptor (beta chain) was captured in a study of cytomegalovirus exposure and HLA in healthy donors. Overall study: Later analysis reported that the roughly 110 validation repertoires shared the platform of the 500 to 750 first-cohort repertoires.

Germline assignment: CDR1 MDHEN and CDR2 SYDVKM. The CDR3 sequence is 17 residues long. The V gene end was trimmed by 6 bases and the J gene end by 6 bases; junction bases not matched to a gene: 11. Sequencing used immunoSEQ multiplex PCR; TCRdb keeps in-frame clones, though not all of them. Of about 140,000 clones listed, 85% to 90% are singletons. Broader study findings: In the approximately 130 validation repertoires, a later analysis found that first-cohort TCR clusters tended to co-occur. Some TCR beta chains (164 of them) were listed as cytomegalovirus-associated.

To note about this clone: Antigen specificity is unknown.

The chain is built from TRBV28 and TRBJ2-2; 12 nucleotides align to TRBD1. Input material: PBMCs. This clonotype was obtained from a woman aged 18 to 35 in good health and CMV-seropositive. This CDR3 is CASRLRRDRGRAGELFF. The DNA for the CDR3 is TGTGCCAGCAGGCTACGCCGGGACAGGGGGCGCGCCGGGGAGCTGTTTTTT. Filled out from reference TRBV28 and TRBJ2-2, the complete variable domain reads DVKVTQSSRYLVKRTGEKVFLECVQDMDHENMFWYRQDPGLGLRLIYFSYDVKMKEKGDIPEGYSVSREKKERFSLILESASTNQTSMYLCASRLRRDRGRAGELFFGEGSRLTVL.